Below are 18 T cell receptor beta chains sequenced from a single sample in a study of vaccination effects on CD4 cells after COVID-19. When around ten days of culture had elapsed, CD4+ T cells were isolated. The vaccine given was either BNT162b2 or mRNA-1273, in two doses. Sequencing was performed with immunoSEQ multiplex PCR; in TCRdb, only in-frame clones are kept and a portion is missing. The profile shows about 40,000 clones, around two thirds of them singletons. For these receptors, no antigen is known. The material sequenced was CD4+ T cells from PBMCs cultured without peptide, taken after COVID-19 vaccination. These receptors all stem from a human donor who received a COVID-19 vaccine.

V and J are TRBV2 and TRBJ2-1; unclear D gene. CDR3 length: 13 residues. CDR1 is SNHLY, CDR2 FYNNEI, per germline. Trimming removed 1 base from V and 4 bases from J, with 5 bases in between. The DNA for the CDR3 is TGTGCCAGCAGTGAAGAAATTTACAATGAGCAGTTCTTC. Protein product: CASSEEIYNEQFF. Combining the CDR3 with reference TRBV2 and TRBJ2-1 gives the whole variable domain EPEVTQTPSHQVTQMGQEVILRCVPISNHLYFYWYRQILGQKVEFLVSFYNNEISEKSEIFDDQFSVERPDGSNFTLKIRSTKLEDSAMYFCASSEEIYNEQFFGPGTRLTVL.

This clone has just a few counts. The chain is built from TRBV27 and TRBJ2-1; D may be TRBD1 (6 bases). This CDR3 has 16 residues. The germline V gene encodes CDR1 MNHEY and CDR2 SMNVEV (reference sequence). Trimming removed 6 bases from V and 3 bases from J, with 18 bases in between. The CDR3 nucleotides are TGTGCCAGCAGAGGTTTCGACAGGAGTTACTACAATGAGCAGTTCTTC. Translating it yields CASRGFDRSYYNEQFF.

The rearrangement links TRBV12-3 or TRBV12-4 to TRBJ2-1; 7 positions agree with TRBD2. This CDR3 has 13 amino acids. V shed 5 bases, J shed 9 bases, and the junction held 7 bases outside the gene matches. The CDR3 sequence: CASSRLADVEQFF. CDR3 DNA sequence: TGTGCCAGCAGTAGGCTAGCGGACGTTGAGCAGTTCTTC.

The rearrangement uses TRBV5-6 and TRBJ1-1; 9 bases agree with TRBD1. This CDR3 region has 14 residues. With V trimmed by 3 bases and J by 6 bases, 6 bases remained unmatched. Germline V gene sequence: CDR1 SGHDT, CDR2 YYEEEE. The CDR3 DNA reads TGTGCCAGCAGCTATGGACAGGGGACCCCTGAAGCTTTCTTT. It yields the protein CASSYGQGTPEAFF.

The chain combines TRBV6-5 with TRBJ1-1; maybe TRBD1 (6 bases). This CDR3 is 15 amino acids long. Trimming took off 6 bases at V and 4 bases at J, with 18 bases between the two ends. Germline V gene sequence: CDR1 MNHEY, CDR2 SVGAGI. The CDR3, as DNA: TGTGCCAGCAGCTCGGCGGACAGACAGCCCACTGAAGCTTTCTTT. Its translation: CASSSADRQPTEAFF.

This clone has just a few counts. The J gene is TRBJ2-1, the V gene TRBV9; 11 positions match TRBD1. Germline values: CDR1 SGDLS, CDR2 YYNGEE. With V trimmed by 3 bases and J by 4 bases, 3 bases remained unmatched. This CDR3 comprises 15 residues. The DNA for the CDR3 is TGTGCCAGCAGCGCCGGGACAGGGGGTTACAATGAGCAGTTCTTC. This translates into CASSAGTGGYNEQFF.

This clone was seen only a few times. The CDR3, as DNA: TGCGCCAGCAGCCGGCAGGGGGATTTGACCGGGGAGCTGTTTTTT. As protein: CASSRQGDLTGELFF. This chain uses TRBV5-1 with TRBJ2-2; the match to TRBD1 covers 7 bases. Germline CDR1 reads SGHRS; CDR2 reads YFSETQ. Trimming cost V 4 bases and J 5 bases; bases outside gene matches: 8. This CDR3 comprises 15 residues.

V usage is TRBV29-1 and J usage is TRBJ1-1; tentative D call: TRBD1 (6 bases). This CDR3 has 15 amino acids. Per germline, CDR1 SQVTM and CDR2 ANQGSEA. CDR3 nucleotides: TGCAGTTCCAGTGGATGGGGGGCCATGAACACTGAAGCTTTCTTT. Residues: CSSSGWGAMNTEAFF.

The rearrangement uses TRBV7-9 and TRBJ2-2, with D perhaps given as TRBD1 or TRBD2 (5 bases each). CDR1 and CDR2 from the germline V gene are SEHNR and FQNEAQ (reference sequence). V lost 5 bases to trimming and J lost 2 bases, with 12 bases between them. CDR3 length: 15 residues. This chain's CDR3 is CASSMGRANTGELFF. CDR3 DNA sequence: TGTGCCAGCAGCATGGGGCGGGCCAACACCGGGGAGCTGTTTTTT.

V is TRBV30 and J is TRBJ1-2, with D possibly being TRBD1 (5 bases). Germline CDR1 is GTSNPN and CDR2 is SVGIG (reference sequence). There are 13 residues in the CDR3. V was trimmed by 4 bases and J by 3 bases, leaving 12 bases between them. CDR3 amino acids: CAWTQGPYYGYTF. DNA for the CDR3: TGTGCCTGGACGCAGGGACCCTACTATGGCTACACCTTC.

The chain has TRBV27 and TRBJ1-5, with TRBD1 identical over 10 bases. Germline CDR1 MNHEY, CDR2 SMNVEV (reference sequence). CDR3 length: 17 amino acids. V was pared by 3 bases and J by 6 bases, with 11 bases of the junction left unmatched. CDR3 amino acids: CASSFYGTGAGSQPQHF. The CDR3 bases are TGTGCCAGCAGTTTTTACGGGACAGGGGCCGGGAGTCAGCCCCAGCATTTT.

In DNA, the CDR3 is TGTGCCAGCAGTTTACGGGCGGGACAGACTAGCAATCAGCCCCAGCATTTT. It specifies CASSLRAGQTSNQPQHF. The chain combines TRBV27 with TRBJ1-5; 7 positions match TRBD1. The CDR3 consists of 17 residues. The trim removed 2 bases at V and 0 bases at J, leaving 7 bases unmatched. Looked up from germline, CDR1 is MNHEY and CDR2 is SMNVEV (reference sequence).

The chain carries TRBV7-2 and TRBJ2-3; 11 bases are a match to TRBD2. Germline V gene data show CDR1 as SGHTA and CDR2 as FQGNSA. CDR3 length: 13 amino acids. V gave up 4 bases and J gave up 8 bases; unmatched junction bases: 2. CDR3 sequence (DNA): TGTGCCAGCAGCTACGGGACTAGCGGTACGCAGTATTTT. Protein sequence: CASSYGTSGTQYF. Combining the CDR3 with reference TRBV7-2 and TRBJ2-3 gives the whole variable domain GAGVSQSPSNKVTEKGKDVELRCDPISGHTALYWYRQSLGQGLEFLIYFQGNSAPDKSGLPSDRFSAERTGGSVSTLTIQRTQQEDSAVYLCASSYGTSGTQYFGPGTRLTVL.

The chain recombines TRBV5-1 with TRBJ2-3; D is possibly TRBD2 (6 bases). Germline CDR1 reads SGHRS; CDR2 reads YFSETQ. V was cut by 1 base and J by 5 bases, with 11 bases left in between. The CDR3 runs 14 residues. For the CDR3, the DNA is TGCGCCAGCAGCTTGCCTAGCGCGAGAGATACGCAGTATTTT. Residues: CASSLPSARDTQYF. Drawing the rest from reference TRBV5-1 and TRBJ2-3, the complete variable domain is KAGVTQTPRYLIKTRGQQVTLSCSPISGHRSVSWYQQTPGQGLQFLFEYFSETQRNKGNFPGRFSGRQFSNSRSEMNVSTLELGDSALYLCASSLPSARDTQYFGPGTRLTVL.

Only a few counts were recorded for this clone. The genes are TRBV7-9 and TRBJ2-3; 7 bases are shared with TRBD2. The CDR3 sequence is 15 residues long. CDR1 is SEHNR, CDR2 FQNEAQ, per germline (reference sequence). V lost 6 bases to trimming and J lost 5 bases; unmatched junction nucleotides: 11. The CDR3 sequence: CASSSSTSSVDTQYF. CDR3 DNA sequence: TGTGCCAGCAGTTCCTCGACTAGCTCGGTAGATACGCAGTATTTT.

The V call is TRBV7-9, the J call TRBJ2-2; the D gene is possibly TRBD2 (6 bases). V lost 3 bases to trimming and J lost 0 bases, with 11 bases between them. Germline V gene data show CDR1 as SEHNR and CDR2 as FQNEAQ (reference sequence). The CDR3 contains 16 residues. CDR3 protein: CASSFLRDPNTGELFF. CDR3 coding DNA: TGTGCCAGCAGCTTTCTGCGGGACCCGAACACCGGGGAGCTGTTTTTT.

This chain uses TRBV10-3 with TRBJ1-1, with D hard to call. V was pared by 10 bases and J by 5 bases, with 17 bases between. CDR1 ENHRY and CDR2 SYGVKD come from the germline V gene. The length of the CDR3 is 13 residues. The CDR3 region is CATHQPLGTEAFF. The DNA for the CDR3 is TGTGCCACCCACCAGCCCTTGGGGACTGAAGCTTTCTTT.

The genes are TRBV6-5 and TRBJ2-7, with 11 nucleotides matching TRBD2. After removal of 5 bases from V and 0 bases from J, the junction contained 3 bases not matched to a gene. CDR1 MNHEY and CDR2 SVGAGI come from the germline V gene. The CDR3 totals 15 residues. The CDR3 is CASSKGLADSYEQYF. CDR3 coding DNA: TGTGCCAGCAGTAAGGGACTAGCGGACTCCTACGAGCAGTACTTC.